The sample holds a few counts of the clone carrying this TCR beta chain. The antigen is undetermined. The data originate from a study of cytomegalovirus exposure and HLA in healthy donors. Findings of the study overall: Rarity held for most TCR sequences, but there were some public TCRs that occurred in many donors. In a later analysis, parvovirus B19, influenza, CMV and Epstein-Barr virus appeared linked to several top co-occurrence clusters. HLA restriction was apparent for most CMV-associated TCR beta chains in a later analysis.

The PCR ran on 60 Vbeta and 13 Jbeta primers. Clones were read by immunoSEQ multiplex PCR, and TCRdb kept only the in-frame ones, dropping some. The repertoire holds around 100,000 clones, with 67% as singletons. The sequencing sample was made of PBMCs. This TCR was sampled from a man younger than 35 in good health and CMV-seropositive.

CDR3 in amino acids: CASGQGVNSPLHF. CDR3 coding DNA: TGTGCCAGCGGCCAGGGGGTGAATTCACCCCTCCACTTT. The V call is TRBV9, the J call TRBJ1-6; the match to TRBD1 covers 7 bases. V lost 7 bases, J lost 7 bases, and 5 bases stayed unmatched. Germline values: CDR1 SGDLS, CDR2 YYNGEE. This CDR3 has 13 residues. Drawing the rest from reference TRBV9 and TRBJ1-6, the complete variable domain is DSGVTQTPKHLITATGQRVTLRCSPRSGDLSVYWYQQSLDQGLQFLIQYYNGEERAKGNILERFSAQQFPDLHSELNLSSLELGDSALYFCASGQGVNSPLHFGNGTRLTVT.